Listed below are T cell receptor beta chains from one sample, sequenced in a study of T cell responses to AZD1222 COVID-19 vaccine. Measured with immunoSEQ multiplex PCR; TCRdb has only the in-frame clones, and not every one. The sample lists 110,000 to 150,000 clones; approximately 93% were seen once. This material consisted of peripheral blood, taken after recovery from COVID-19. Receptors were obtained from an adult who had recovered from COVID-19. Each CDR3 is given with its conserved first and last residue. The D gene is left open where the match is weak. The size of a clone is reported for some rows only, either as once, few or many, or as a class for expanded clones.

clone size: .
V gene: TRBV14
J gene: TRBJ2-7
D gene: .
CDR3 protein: CASSQVGPQYF
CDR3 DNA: TGTGCCAGCAGCCAAGTAGGCCCCCAGTACTTC

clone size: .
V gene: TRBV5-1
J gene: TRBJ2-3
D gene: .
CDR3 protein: CASSGRITDTQYF
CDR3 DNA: TGCGCCAGCTCCGGTAGGATCACAGATACGCAGTATTTT

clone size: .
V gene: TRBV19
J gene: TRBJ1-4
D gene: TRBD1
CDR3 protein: CASSSDRADGEKLFF
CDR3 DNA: TGTGCCAGTAGTAGCGACAGGGCGGACGGAGAAAAACTGTTTTTT

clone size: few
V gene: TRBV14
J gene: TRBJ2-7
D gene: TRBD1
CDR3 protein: CASSQLARDRAYEQYF
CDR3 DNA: TGTGCCAGCAGCCAGCTCGCTCGGGACAGGGCCTACGAGCAGTACTTC

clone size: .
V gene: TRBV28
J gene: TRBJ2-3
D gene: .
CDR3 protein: CASSWADTQYF
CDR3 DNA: TGTGCCAGCAGTTGGGCAGATACGCAGTATTTT

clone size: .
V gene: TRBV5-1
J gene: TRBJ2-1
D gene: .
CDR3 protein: CASSLPPPEQFF
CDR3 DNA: TGCGCCAGCAGCTTGCCCCCCCCCGAGCAGTTCTTC

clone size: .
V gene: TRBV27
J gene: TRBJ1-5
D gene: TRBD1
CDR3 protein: CASSQARQLTGVNQPQHF
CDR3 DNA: TGTGCCAGCAGTCAAGCCCGGCAGCTTACAGGGGTGAATCAGCCCCAGCATTTT

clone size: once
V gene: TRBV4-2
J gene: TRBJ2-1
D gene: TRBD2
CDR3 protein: CASSQEAGGNNEQFF
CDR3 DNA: TGTGCCAGCAGCCAAGAGGCGGGAGGGAACAATGAGCAGTTCTTC

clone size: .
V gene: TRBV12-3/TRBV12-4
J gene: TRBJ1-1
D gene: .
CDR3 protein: CASSSPGNTEAFF
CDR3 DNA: TGTGCCAGCAGTTCCCCCGGGAATACTGAAGCTTTCTTT

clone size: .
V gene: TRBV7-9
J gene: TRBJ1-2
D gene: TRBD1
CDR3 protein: CASSPRDRRGYGYTF
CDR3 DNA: TGTGCCAGCAGCCCCCGGGACAGGAGGGGCTATGGCTACACCTTC

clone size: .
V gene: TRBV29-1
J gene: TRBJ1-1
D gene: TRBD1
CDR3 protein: CSARTGGAGTEAFF
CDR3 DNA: TGCAGCGCTAGGACAGGGGGCGCCGGCACTGAAGCTTTCTTT

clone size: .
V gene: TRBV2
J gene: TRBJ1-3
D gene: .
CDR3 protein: CASSGQMYSGNTIYF
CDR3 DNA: TGTGCCAGCAGCGGACAGATGTACTCTGGAAACACCATATATTTT

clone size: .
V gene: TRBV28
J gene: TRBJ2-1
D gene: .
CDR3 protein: CASLTPGVSYNEQFF
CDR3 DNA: TGTGCCAGCCTTACCCCGGGTGTCTCCTACAATGAGCAGTTCTTC

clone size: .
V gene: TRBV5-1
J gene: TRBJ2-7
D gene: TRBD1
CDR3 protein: CASSFGTGASYEQYF
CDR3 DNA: TGCGCCAGCAGCTTCGGGACAGGGGCCTCCTACGAGCAGTACTTC

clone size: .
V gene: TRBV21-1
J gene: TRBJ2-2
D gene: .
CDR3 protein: CASSPNGSCNTGELFF
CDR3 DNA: TGTGCCAGCAGCCCTAACGGGAGTTGTAACACCGGGGAGCTGTTTTTT

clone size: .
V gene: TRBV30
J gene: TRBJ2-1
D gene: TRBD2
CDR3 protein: CARGLAGAYNEQFF
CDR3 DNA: TGTGCCCGCGGACTAGCGGGGGCCTACAATGAGCAGTTCTTC

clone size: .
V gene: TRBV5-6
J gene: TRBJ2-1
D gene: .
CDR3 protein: CASSLLVNEQFF
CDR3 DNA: TGTGCCAGCAGCTTGCTAGTGAATGAGCAGTTCTTC

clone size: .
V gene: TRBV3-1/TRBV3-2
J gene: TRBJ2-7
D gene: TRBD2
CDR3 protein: CASSQDSGGYEQYF
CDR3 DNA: TGTGCCAGCAGCCAAGATTCGGGGGGGTACGAGCAGTACTTC

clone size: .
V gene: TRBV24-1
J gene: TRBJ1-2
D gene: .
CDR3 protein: CATSDLTLNYGYTF
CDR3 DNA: TGTGCCACCAGTGACCTGACACTTAACTATGGCTACACCTTC

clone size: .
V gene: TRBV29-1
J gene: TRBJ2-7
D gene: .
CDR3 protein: CSVDLGTYEQYF
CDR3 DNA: TGCAGCGTTGATCTAGGGACCTACGAGCAGTACTTC

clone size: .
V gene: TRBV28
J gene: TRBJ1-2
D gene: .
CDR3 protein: CASSLSPRGYTF
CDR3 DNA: TGTGCCAGCAGCCTTTCCCCCCGGGGCTACACCTTC

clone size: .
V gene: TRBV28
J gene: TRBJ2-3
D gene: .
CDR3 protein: CASSTQGLTDTQYF
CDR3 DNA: TGTGCCAGCAGTACTCAGGGGCTCACAGATACGCAGTATTTT

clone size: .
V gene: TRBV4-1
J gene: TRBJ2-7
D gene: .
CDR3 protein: CAIPGGRTYEQYF
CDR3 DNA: TGCGCCATCCCGGGGGGCAGAACCTACGAGCAGTACTTC

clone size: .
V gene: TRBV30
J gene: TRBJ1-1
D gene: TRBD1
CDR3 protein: CAWSSYRGTEAFF
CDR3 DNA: TGTGCCTGGAGTTCCTACAGGGGAACTGAAGCTTTCTTT

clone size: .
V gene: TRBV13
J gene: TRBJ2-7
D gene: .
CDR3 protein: CASSRSGLYEQYF
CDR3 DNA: TGTGCCAGCAGCCGGAGCGGGCTCTACGAGCAGTACTTC

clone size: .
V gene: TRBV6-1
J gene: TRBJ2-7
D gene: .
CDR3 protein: CASSEPPGNEQYF
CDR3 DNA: TGTGCCAGCAGTGAACCCCCAGGCAACGAGCAGTACTTC

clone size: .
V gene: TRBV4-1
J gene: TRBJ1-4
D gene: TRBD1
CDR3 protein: CASSPLGQGRGEKLFF
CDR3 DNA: TGCGCCAGCAGCCCCCTGGGACAGGGTAGGGGGGAAAAACTGTTTTTT

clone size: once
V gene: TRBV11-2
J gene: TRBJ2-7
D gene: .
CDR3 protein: CASSLDSYEQYF
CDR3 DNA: TGTGCCAGCAGCCTGGACTCTTACGAGCAGTACTTC

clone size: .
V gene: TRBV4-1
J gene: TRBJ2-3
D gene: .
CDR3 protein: CASSQDWGGLSDTQYF
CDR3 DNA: TGCGCCAGCAGCCAAGATTGGGGGGGGCTTTCAGATACGCAGTATTTT

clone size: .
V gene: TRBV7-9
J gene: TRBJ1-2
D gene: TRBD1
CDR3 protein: CASSFRQGISNYGYTF
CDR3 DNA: TGTGCCAGCAGCTTTAGACAGGGAATCTCTAACTATGGCTACACCTTC

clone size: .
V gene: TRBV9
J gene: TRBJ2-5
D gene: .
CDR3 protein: CASNSGSGETQYF
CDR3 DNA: TGTGCCAGCAATTCAGGCTCGGGAGAGACCCAGTACTTC

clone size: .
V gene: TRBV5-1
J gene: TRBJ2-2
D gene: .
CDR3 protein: CASSLVQQLTGELFF
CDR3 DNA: TGCGCCAGCAGCTTGGTCCAGCAGTTAACCGGGGAGCTGTTTTTT

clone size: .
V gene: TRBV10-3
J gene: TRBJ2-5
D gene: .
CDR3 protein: CAISEVEETQYF
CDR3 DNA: TGTGCCATCAGTGAGGTGGAAGAGACCCAGTACTTC